The subject of this entry is one TCR beta chain. What it recognizes is unknown. This sample is drawn from a study of cytomegalovirus exposure and HLA in healthy donors. Notes on the study in general: Under in vitro conditions, a few CMV-associated chains were confirmed as specific for CMV antigens.

TCRdb's table, derived via immunoSEQ multiplex PCR, lists solely in-frame clones and lacks some. In the table there are 55,000 to 70,000 clones, around 89% of which are singletons. The CDR3 runs to 11 residues. Trimming removed 6 bases from V and 9 bases from J, with 10 bases in between. Germline V gives CDR1 MNHEY, CDR2 SMNVEV (reference sequence). The chain has TRBV27 and TRBJ2-3; TRBD1 might be the D (6 bases). This receptor was obtained from a woman between 18 and 30 years old in good health and CMV-seronegative. Sequencing input: PBMCs. This CDR3 reads CASRQGDTQYF. For the CDR3, the DNA is TGTGCCAGCAGACAGGGTGACACGCAGTATTTT.